These T cell receptor beta chains were read from a single sample in a study of cytomegalovirus exposure and HLA in healthy donors. Clones were sequenced by immunoSEQ multiplex PCR, and TCRdb holds only the in-frame ones, with some missing. There are approximately 190,000 clones in the sample; 84% occur only once, and 10% to 15% lies in the top ten. The source material was PBMCs. The receptors derive from a woman under 40 in good health and CMV-seropositive. CDR3s include the opening cysteine and the closing phenylalanine or tryptophan. Each record gives: V gene, CDR3 protein.

v_call: TRBV5-1; cdr3_aa: CASSLRTGAYNEQFF
v_call: TRBV7-9; cdr3_aa: CASSTTPGQGTETQYF
v_call: TRBV19; cdr3_aa: CASSARGGRTDTQYF
v_call: TRBV10-3; cdr3_aa: CATDGLLYEQYF
v_call: TRBV10-3; cdr3_aa: CAISDQGTTYEQYF
v_call: TRBV5-1; cdr3_aa: CASSSEGADRQFF
v_call: TRBV30; cdr3_aa: CAWSAGRHPGLAGGPYEQYF
v_call: TRBV28; cdr3_aa: CASSPRPDRTYEQYF
v_call: TRBV5-1; cdr3_aa: CASSLGGAIEADTQYF
v_call: TRBV28; cdr3_aa: CASSSLTSGVSSYEQYF
v_call: TRBV2; cdr3_aa: CASSDKLPDTQYF
v_call: TRBV5-1; cdr3_aa: CASSLTSAREETQYF
v_call: TRBV30; cdr3_aa: CAWSGTAYEQYF
v_call: TRBV28; cdr3_aa: CASLTGDREQTQYF
v_call: TRBV5-6; cdr3_aa: CASSRTGPSYNEQFF
v_call: TRBV29-1; cdr3_aa: CSADSSSSTDTQYF
v_call: TRBV7-8; cdr3_aa: CASSSESWGDNEQFF
v_call: TRBV7-9; cdr3_aa: CASSRRESSSNEQFF
v_call: TRBV28; cdr3_aa: CASSSNDRVEQYF
v_call: TRBV25-1; cdr3_aa: CASSKGGGTSYEQYF
v_call: TRBV6-5; cdr3_aa: CASRQPGQGAYGYTF
v_call: TRBV7-9; cdr3_aa: CASSIRTSGRAYNEQFF